The TCR beta chain described here comes from a study of T cell responses to AZD1222 COVID-19 vaccine. Trimming took 7 bases from V and 0 from J; bases not matched to a gene: 8. This CDR3 is 16 amino acids long. CDR1 and CDR2 from the germline V gene are SGHVS and FNYEAQ. Details on this clone: Its specificity is not known.

Broader study findings: Donors skewed white British and female; clonal diversity was possibly underestimated. There were repertoire samples only from the period after the peak T cell response. Receipt of two AZD1222 doses was followed by a rise in Spike-specific TCR breadth and depth.

The assay was immunoSEQ multiplex PCR, and TCRdb's table has in-frame clones only and misses some. This sample has 95,000 to 100,000 clones; about 90% occur once, and the top ten carry roughly 26%. The material was peripheral blood, obtained on day 0 of AZD1222 vaccination. J is TRBJ2-1 and V is TRBV7-6; 8 nucleotides line up with TRBD2. This receptor was obtained from an adult in good health. The chain's CDR3 is CASTFSGTSSYNEQFF. The CDR3 DNA sequence: TGTGCCAGCACCTTTAGCGGGACGAGCTCCTACAATGAGCAGTTCTTC. Filled out from reference TRBV7-6 and TRBJ2-1, the complete variable domain reads GAGVSQSPRYKVTKRGQDVALRCDPISGHVSLYWYRQALGQGPEFLTYFNYEAQQDKSGLPNDRFSAERPEGSISTLTIQRTEQRDSAMYRCASTFSGTSSYNEQFFGPGTRLTVL.